This T cell receptor (beta chain) was captured by sequencing in a study of blood T cell repertoires in COVID-19. Whole-study context: T cells, B-cell-depleted T cells, or PBMCs provided the cDNA or gDNA that served as material.

Trimming took 4 bases from V and 5 from J, leaving 11 bases between them. The germline CDR1 and CDR2 sequences are SNHLY and FYNNEI. The CDR3 sequence is 13 residues long. Generated by immunoSEQ multiplex PCR, the TCRdb table keeps only in-frame clones and is missing some. In the table there are 200,000 to 250,000 clones, about four fifths of which are singletons. This clone was seen just once. The source is a man aged 30 to 45 who had recovered from COVID-19. The J gene is TRBJ2-5, the V gene TRBV2; tentatively, D is TRBD1 (5 bases). The sample taken for sequencing was peripheral blood. This CDR3 reads CASSASGMETQYF. CDR3 DNA sequence: TGTGCCAGCAGTGCGTCAGGGATGGAGACCCAGTACTTC.